This TCR beta chain is drawn from a study of T cells in Graves' hyperthyroidism and ophthalmopathy. Study-level points and caveats: The model identified upcoming ophthalmopathy a median roughly 6 months ahead of onset.

Amplification targeted TCR beta CDR3 regions from RNA transcripts. TCR CDR3 underwent first-round RT-PCR with the HTBI primer set. MiXCR, run by TCRdb on the multiplex PCR reads, gives a single entry per CDR3 protein. Of a few hundred thousand distinct CDR3 sequences listed, approximately 15% are singletons. There are 15 residues in the CDR3. V lost 5 bases to trimming and J lost 9 bases; unmatched junction nucleotides: 9. Germline V gene lookup returns CDR1 SEHNR and CDR2 FQNEAQ (reference sequence). This clonotype was recorded at least ten times. The target antigen is unknown. Stable Graves' hyperthyroidism denoted no ophthalmopathy progression over 18 months. Uncontrolled infection, other autoimmune disease, pregnancy or lactation excluded patients.

The TCR sequence derives from a woman younger than 45 with Graves' hyperthyroidism. The chain carries TRBV7-9 and TRBJ2-1; TRBD2 aligns across 11 bases. Material for sequencing was blood. The CDR3 nucleotides read TGTGCCAGCAGCCCAACTAGCGGGAGTTGGGGTGAGCAGTTCTTC. Its protein is CASSPTSGSWGEQFF.